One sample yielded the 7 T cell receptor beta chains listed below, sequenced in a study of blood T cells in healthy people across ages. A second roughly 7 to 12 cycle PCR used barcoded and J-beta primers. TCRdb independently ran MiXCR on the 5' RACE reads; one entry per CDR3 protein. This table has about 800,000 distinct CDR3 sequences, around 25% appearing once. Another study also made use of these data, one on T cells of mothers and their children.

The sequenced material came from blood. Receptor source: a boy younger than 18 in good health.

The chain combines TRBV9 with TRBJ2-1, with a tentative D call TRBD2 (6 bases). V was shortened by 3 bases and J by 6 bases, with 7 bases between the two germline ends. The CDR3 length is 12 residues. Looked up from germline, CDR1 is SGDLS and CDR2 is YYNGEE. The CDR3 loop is CASSGLVNEQFF. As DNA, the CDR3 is TGTGCCAGCAGCGGACTAGTCAATGAGCAGTTCTTC.

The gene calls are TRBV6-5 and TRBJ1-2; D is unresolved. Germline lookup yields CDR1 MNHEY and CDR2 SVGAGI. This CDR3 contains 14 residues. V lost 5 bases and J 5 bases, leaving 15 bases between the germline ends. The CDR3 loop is CASSPGRRGYGYTF. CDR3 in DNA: TGTGCCAGCAGTCCCGGGCGCCGTGGGTATGGCTACACCTTC.

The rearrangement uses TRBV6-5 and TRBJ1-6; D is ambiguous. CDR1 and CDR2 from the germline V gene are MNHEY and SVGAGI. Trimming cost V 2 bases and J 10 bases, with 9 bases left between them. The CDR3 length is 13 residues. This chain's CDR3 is CASSYGSGSPLHF. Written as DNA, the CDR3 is TGTGCCAGCAGTTACGGCAGCGGGTCACCCCTCCACTTT.

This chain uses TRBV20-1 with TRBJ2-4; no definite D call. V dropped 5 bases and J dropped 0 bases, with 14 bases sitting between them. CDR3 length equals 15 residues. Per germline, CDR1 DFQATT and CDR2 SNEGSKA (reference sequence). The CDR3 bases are TGCAGTGCTCTATCTACCTATATAGCCAAAAACATTCAGTACTTC. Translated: CSALSTYIAKNIQYF.

The CDR3 DNA follows: TGCAGCGTTTCATCGGGGGGCGTATCCTATGGCTACACCTTC. It codes for CSVSSGGVSYGYTF. The V call is TRBV29-1, the J call TRBJ1-2, with D possibly TRBD1 on 6 matching bases. CDR1 SQVTM and CDR2 ANQGSEA come from the germline V gene. V lost 5 bases, J lost 4 bases, and 17 bases lay in between. This CDR3 is built from 14 residues.

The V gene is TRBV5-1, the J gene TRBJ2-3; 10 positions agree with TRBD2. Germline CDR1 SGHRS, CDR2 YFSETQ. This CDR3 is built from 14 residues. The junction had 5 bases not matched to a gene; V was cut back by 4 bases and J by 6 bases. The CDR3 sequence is CASSAAGGRDTQYF. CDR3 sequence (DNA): TGCGCCAGCAGCGCAGCGGGGGGGCGTGATACGCAGTATTTT.

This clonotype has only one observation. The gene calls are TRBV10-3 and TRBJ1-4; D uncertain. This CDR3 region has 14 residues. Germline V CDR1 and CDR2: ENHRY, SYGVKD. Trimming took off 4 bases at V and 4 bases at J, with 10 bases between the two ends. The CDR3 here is CAISGERINEKLFF. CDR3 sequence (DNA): TGTGCCATCAGTGGTGAAAGGATTAATGAAAAACTGTTTTTT.